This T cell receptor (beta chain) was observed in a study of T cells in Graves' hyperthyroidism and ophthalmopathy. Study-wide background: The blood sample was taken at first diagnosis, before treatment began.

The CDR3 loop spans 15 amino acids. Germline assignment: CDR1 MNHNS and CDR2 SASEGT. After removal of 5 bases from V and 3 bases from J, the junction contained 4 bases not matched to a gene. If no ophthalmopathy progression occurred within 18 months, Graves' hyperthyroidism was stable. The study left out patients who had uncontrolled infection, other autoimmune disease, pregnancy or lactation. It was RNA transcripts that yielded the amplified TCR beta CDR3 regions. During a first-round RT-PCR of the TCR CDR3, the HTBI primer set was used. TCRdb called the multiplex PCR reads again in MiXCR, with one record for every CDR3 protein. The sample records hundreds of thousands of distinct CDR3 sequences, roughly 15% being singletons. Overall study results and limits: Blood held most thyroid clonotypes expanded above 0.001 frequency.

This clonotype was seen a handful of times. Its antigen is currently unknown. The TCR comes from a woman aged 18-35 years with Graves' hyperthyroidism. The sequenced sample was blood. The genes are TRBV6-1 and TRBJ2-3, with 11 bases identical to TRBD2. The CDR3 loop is CASSNSGRGTDTQYF. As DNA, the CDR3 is TGTGCCAGCAGTAATAGCGGGAGGGGGACAGATACGCAGTATTTT.